Listed below are T cell receptor beta chains from one sample, sequenced in a study of control samples from healthy donors and cancer patients. TCRdb's table, derived via immunoSEQ multiplex PCR, lists solely in-frame clones and lacks some. Of some 150,000 clones in the sample, roughly 94% were seen once. Sequenced sample: PBMCs. The receptors originated from a man aged 55 to 70 with colorectal cancer. The CDR3 runs from the conserved cysteine through the conserved F or W. The D gene is left open where the match is weak. Only some rows state a clone size, as once, few, many or a class for expanded clones.

.	TRBV18	TRBJ1-6	.	CASSRGQSDNSPLHF	TGTGCCAGCTCACGAGGACAGTCCGATAATTCACCCCTCCACTTT
.	TRBV19	TRBJ1-5	.	CASSIGSSNQPQHF	TGTGCCAGTAGTATAGGAAGTAGCAATCAGCCCCAGCATTTT
.	TRBV6-6	TRBJ1-1	.	CASSRAWEDTEAFF	TGTGCCAGCAGCAGGGCCTGGGAGGACACTGAAGCTTTCTTT
.	TRBV23-1	TRBJ2-3	.	CASSQPRRGISTDTQYF	TGCGCCAGCAGTCAACCGCGGAGGGGGATTAGCACAGATACGCAGTATTTT
.	TRBV28	TRBJ1-6	.	CASISGQYNSPLHF	TGTGCCAGCATTAGCGGACAGTATAATTCACCCCTCCACTTT
.	TRBV6-1	TRBJ2-4	.	CASSELAKNIQYF	TGTGCCAGCAGTGAATTAGCCAAAAACATTCAGTACTTC
TRBD1	TRBV4-1	TRBJ1-6	.	CASSQRGQGDNSPLHF	TGCGCCAGCAGCCAAAGAGGACAGGGGGATAATTCACCCCTCCACTTT
TRBD1	TRBV6-6	TRBJ1-2	.	CASSSPGQHYGYTF	TGTGCCAGCAGTTCCCCGGGACAGCACTATGGCTACACCTTC
.	TRBV7-9	TRBJ2-3	.	CASSTRRGPHIDTQYF	TGTGCCAGCAGCACCCGAAGGGGCCCCCATATAGATACGCAGTATTTT
.	TRBV28	TRBJ2-7	.	CASSFPPGQGKVLAGGSYEQYF	TGTGCCAGCAGTTTCCCACCGGGACAGGGGAAGGTTCTAGCGGGGGGCTCCTACGAGCAGTACTTC
.	TRBV19	TRBJ1-3	.	CASSSTGNTIYF	TGTGCCAGTAGTTCCACTGGAAACACCATATATTTT
.	TRBV24-1	TRBJ2-7	.	CATSDSVPNESYEQYF	TGTGCCACCAGTGATTCCGTACCGAACGAGTCCTACGAGCAGTACTTC
.	TRBV11-2	TRBJ2-3	.	CASSSRPGGGGPDTQYF	TGTGCCAGCAGCTCACGCCCAGGCGGGGGCGGTCCAGATACGCAGTATTTT
.	TRBV7-9	TRBJ2-7	.	CASSLEGSRWREQYF	TGTGCCAGCAGCTTAGAAGGGAGTCGTTGGCGCGAGCAGTACTTC
.	TRBV15	TRBJ1-1	.	CATSRVAGNTEAFF	TGTGCCACCAGCAGAGTTGCGGGAAACACTGAAGCTTTCTTT
TRBD1	TRBV9	TRBJ1-1	.	CASSSRGRGHTEAFF	TGTGCCAGCAGCTCGAGAGGGAGGGGGCACACTGAAGCTTTCTTT
.	TRBV12-3/TRBV12-4	TRBJ1-1	.	CASKTYREPEAFF	TGTGCCAGCAAGACTTACAGGGAACCTGAAGCTTTCTTT
TRBD1	TRBV5-1	TRBJ1-2	.	CASSLAGTGDYGYTF	TGCGCCAGCAGCTTGGCCGGGACAGGGGACTATGGCTACACCTTC
.	TRBV11-2	TRBJ2-1	few	CASSLGTSAYNEQFF	TGTGCCAGCAGCTTGGGGACAAGCGCCTACAATGAGCAGTTCTTC
.	TRBV1	TRBJ2-1	.	CTSSQDPLTSRTPRRRVDEQFF	TGCACCAGCAGCCAAGATCCCCTGACTAGCCGTACCCCACGTAGGAGAGTCGATGAGCAGTTCTTC
.	TRBV27	TRBJ2-1	.	CASSLWGNNEQFF	TGTGCCAGCAGTTTATGGGGGAACAATGAGCAGTTCTTC
.	TRBV19	TRBJ1-5	once	CASSMGGLNQPQHF	TGTGCCAGTAGTATGGGGGGGCTCAATCAGCCCCAGCATTTT
.	TRBV4-3	TRBJ2-3	.	CASSLNAASTDTQYF	TGCGCCAGCAGCCTTAACGCAGCTAGCACAGATACGCAGTATTTT